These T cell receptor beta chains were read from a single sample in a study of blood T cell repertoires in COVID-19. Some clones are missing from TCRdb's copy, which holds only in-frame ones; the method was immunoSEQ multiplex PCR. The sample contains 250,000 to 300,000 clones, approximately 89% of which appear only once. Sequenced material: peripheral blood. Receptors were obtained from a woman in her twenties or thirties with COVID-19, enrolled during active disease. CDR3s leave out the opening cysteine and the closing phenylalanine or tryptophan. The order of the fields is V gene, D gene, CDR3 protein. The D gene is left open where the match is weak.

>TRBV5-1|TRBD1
ASSQTWLTGLNSPLH
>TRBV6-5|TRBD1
ASRPRGTDNYGYT
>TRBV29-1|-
SFLWATEAF
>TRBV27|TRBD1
ASSRNTQGGTQY
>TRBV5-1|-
ASSLGGIQETQY
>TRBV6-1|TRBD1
ASSEIGQGGEQF
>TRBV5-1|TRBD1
ASSQTGGDNYGYT
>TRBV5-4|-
ASSSPGNEKLF
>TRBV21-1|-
ASRQEGARSNQPQH
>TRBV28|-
ASSPFGGYGYT
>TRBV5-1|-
ASSILTGMNTEAF
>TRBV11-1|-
ASRLGLAGVGEQF
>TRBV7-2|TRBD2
ASRLAGREQF
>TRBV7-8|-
ASSLVGGLQETQY
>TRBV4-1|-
ASSQPLDKNEQF
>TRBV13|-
ASSFLTYNEQF
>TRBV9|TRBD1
ASSVDSRGRKNGYT
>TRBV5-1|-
ASSRQSGVQETQY
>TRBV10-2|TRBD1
ASSLGQAHSTEAF
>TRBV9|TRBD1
ASSPGGLDYNEQF
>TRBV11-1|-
ASSLTGTYEQY
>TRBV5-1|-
ASSLDSKTEAF
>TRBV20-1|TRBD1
SASGTGFSTDTQY
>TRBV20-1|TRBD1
SASIFKGQGSYNEQF
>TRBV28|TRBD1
ASSLPTLQQGRIPQETQY
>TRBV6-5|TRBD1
ASRAWGQGNSPLH
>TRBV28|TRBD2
ASLRLAGGNEQF
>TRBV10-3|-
AISDSGLAGDTQY
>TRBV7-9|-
ASSLSGSSSYEQY
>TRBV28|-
ASSLWGQWGRVAPDTQY
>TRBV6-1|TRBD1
ASSEVEGTGGVLAKNIQY
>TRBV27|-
ASSLSAGRGTDTQY
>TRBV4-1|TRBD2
ASSQAGTSGANEQF
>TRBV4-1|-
ASSQDESPNYGYT
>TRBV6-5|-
ASSRQEYEKLF
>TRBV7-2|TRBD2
ASSRPLKISGFTDTQY
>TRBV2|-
ASKTTSSGEQY
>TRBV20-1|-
SASVQGLETQY
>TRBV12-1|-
ASSFGGQGGTGELF
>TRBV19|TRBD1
ASSDRATEAF
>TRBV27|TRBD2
ASSPAFAGGRDTQY
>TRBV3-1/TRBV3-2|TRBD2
ASSQDWIGASGDTQY
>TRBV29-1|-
SPFGAGTPFHEQF